The 30 T cell receptor beta chains given below trace back to one sample, sequenced in a study of OX40 agonist ivuxolimab in advanced cancers. This table comes from immunoSEQ multiplex PCR, and its TCRdb copy is limited to in-frame clones, with some not included. The sample has 72,000 or so clones, about 90% seen once. Sequenced material: CD4+ or CD8+ T cells sorted from blood, taken in a trial of the OX40 agonist ivuxolimab. Source of these receptors: an adult with an advanced solid tumor such as melanoma, head and neck, liver or kidney cancer.

The chain uses TRBV2 and TRBJ2-3; the D is unclear. Trimming cost V 6 bases and J 3 bases, with 10 bases left between them. This CDR3 contains 13 residues. Germline V lookup: CDR1 SNHLY, CDR2 FYNNEI. The CDR3 here is CASSSLGTDTQYF. The CDR3 DNA reads TGTGCCAGCAGCTCCCTAGGAACAGATACGCAGTATTTT.

V gene TRBV27 combines with J gene TRBJ2-1; 9 bases align to TRBD1. Trimming at V came to 7 bases and at J to 6 bases, leaving 10 bases not matched to a gene. The CDR3 loop spans 15 amino acids. Germline CDR1 is MNHEY and CDR2 is SMNVEV (reference sequence). The CDR3 spells CASTMGQGRLNEQFF. The CDR3, as DNA: TGTGCCAGCACCATGGGACAGGGAAGACTCAATGAGCAGTTCTTC.

The J gene is TRBJ2-7, the V gene TRBV11-2; D possibly corresponds to TRBD2 (6 bases). The CDR3 runs 14 residues. Trimming stripped 5 bases from V and 7 bases from J, with 18 bases between. Per germline, CDR1 SGHAT and CDR2 FQNNGV. The CDR3 region has the DNA TGTGCCAGCAGCCTTCCTGGGGGAGGCCAGGAGCAGTACTTC. Residues: CASSLPGGGQEQYF. The full variable domain, with the rest looked up from reference TRBV11-2 and TRBJ2-7, is EAGVAQSPRYKIIEKRQSVAFWCNPISGHATLYWYQQILGQGPKLLIQFQNNGVVDDSQLPKDRFSAERLKGVDSTLKIQPAKLEDSAVYLCASSLPGGGQEQYFGPGTRLTVT.

V gene TRBV7-2 combines with J gene TRBJ2-6; the D gene is possibly TRBD1 (5 bases). There are 15 residues in the CDR3. Deletions cut 1 base from V and 2 bases from J, with 6 bases between. Germline CDR1 is SGHTA and CDR2 is FQGNSA. CDR3 residues: CASSLGQPGANVLTF. In nucleotides, the CDR3 is TGTGCCAGCAGCTTAGGACAGCCTGGGGCCAACGTCCTGACTTTC.

V and J are TRBV21-1 and TRBJ2-2; the table's TRBD1 call for D was not verified on the DNA. TRBV21-1 is given as a pseudogene. The CDR3 covers 17 residues. The CDR3 protein is CASSKDPRGRGTGELFF. CDR3 nucleotides: TGTGCCAGCAGCAAAGATCCCAGGGGGCGAGGCACCGGGGAGCTGTTTTTT.

The chain links TRBV7-3 to TRBJ2-1, with D possibly being TRBD2 (6 bases). CDR3 size: 14 residues. The V end lost 5 bases, the J end lost 7 bases, and 15 bases lay between the germline ends. Per germline, CDR1 SGHTA and CDR2 FQGTGA. Here the CDR3 DNA reads TGTGCCAGCAGCGGGGCGGGATCAGTAAATGAGCAGTTCTTC. This sequence encodes CASSGAGSVNEQFF.

The rearrangement joins TRBV6-6 to TRBJ1-2; D unclear. In germline, CDR1 is MNHNY, CDR2 SVGAGI (reference sequence). This CDR3 has 12 amino acids. Trimming took 10 bases from V and 1 from J, leaving 10 bases between them. Written as DNA, the CDR3 is TGTGCCATATACCAGCTTAACTATGGCTACACCTTC. This codes for CAIYQLNYGYTF.

V usage is TRBV7-3 and J usage is TRBJ2-1; D not certain. The CDR3 spans 13 residues. The V end was cut by 1 base, the J end by 5 bases, with 6 bases between. Germline CDR1 SGHTA, CDR2 FQGTGA. CDR3 DNA sequence: TGTGCCAGCAGCTTAATAGGCAACAATGAGCAGTTCTTC. It is translated as CASSLIGNNEQFF.

V is TRBV7-3 and J is TRBJ2-5; D is tentatively TRBD1 or TRBD2 (5 bases each). There are 15 residues in the CDR3. CDR1 is SGHTA, CDR2 FQGTGA, per germline. V was shortened by 5 bases and J by 0 bases, with 13 bases between the two germline ends. DNA of the CDR3: TGTGCCAGCAGCCTAGGTCCGGGACACCAAGAGACCCAGTACTTC. This sequence encodes CASSLGPGHQETQYF.

This chain uses TRBV5-6 with TRBJ1-1, with D possibly TRBD1 on 5 matching bases. The germline CDR1 and CDR2 sequences are SGHDT and YYEEEE. The CDR3 length is 16 residues. Trimming took 1 base from V and 1 from J, leaving 14 bases between them. The CDR3 DNA is TGTGCCAGCAGCTTGTTGGTGGGGACCTCGAACACTGAAGCTTTCTTT. It is translated as CASSLLVGTSNTEAFF.

This rearrangement joins TRBV18 to TRBJ2-3; possibly TRBD2 for D (5 bases). From germline, CDR1 is KGHSH and CDR2 LQKENI. Trimming shortened V by 2 bases and J by 1 base, and 16 bases separated the two germline ends. This CDR3 region has 17 residues. The CDR3 DNA reads as TGTGCCAGCTCACCATTATCCCCTAGCAAAGGCACAGATACGCAGTATTTT. Protein sequence: CASSPLSPSKGTDTQYF.

This rearrangement joins TRBV28 to TRBJ2-3; 12 bases line up with TRBD2. The CDR3 has 16 amino acids. V lost 2 bases and J lost 8; bases outside the gene matches: 8. The germline V gene encodes CDR1 MDHEN and CDR2 SYDVKM. The CDR3 sequence: CASSLSSSGRVGTQYF. The CDR3 nucleotides are TGTGCCAGCAGTTTAAGCTCTAGCGGGAGGGTGGGTACGCAGTATTTT.

This chain joins TRBV29-1 and TRBJ2-6; D call uncertain. This CDR3 comprises 13 residues. Deletions cut 7 bases from V and 0 bases from J, with 7 bases between. CDR1 is SQVTM and CDR2 is ANQGSEA in the germline V gene. CDR3 in amino acids: CSALSSGANVLTF. DNA of the CDR3: TGCAGCGCCCTTAGCTCTGGGGCCAACGTCCTGACTTTC.

The J gene is TRBJ1-1, the V gene TRBV15; 7 nucleotides align to TRBD1. Germline V lookup: CDR1 LNHNV, CDR2 YYDKDF (reference sequence). V lost 1 base, J lost 0 bases, and 2 bases stayed unmatched. This CDR3 is built from 15 residues. The CDR3 sequence: CATSRGGTVNTEAFF. The CDR3 DNA sequence: TGTGCCACCAGCAGAGGTGGGACAGTGAACACTGAAGCTTTCTTT. The full variable domain, its missing parts supplied by reference TRBV15 and TRBJ1-1, is DAMVIQNPRYQVTQFGKPVTLSCSQTLNHNVMYWYQQKSSQAPKLLFHYYDKDFNNEADTPDNFQSRRPNTSFCFLDIRSPGLGDTAMYLCATSRGGTVNTEAFFGQGTRLTVV.

V usage is TRBV28 and J usage is TRBJ1-2, with D perhaps TRBD1 (5 bases). Germline CDR1 is MDHEN and CDR2 is SYDVKM. The V gene lost 6 bases and the J gene lost 4 bases, with 18 bases spanning the gap. There are 15 residues in the CDR3. The CDR3 here is CASSLFEKGSYGYTF. The CDR3, as DNA: TGTGCCAGCAGCCTTTTTGAAAAGGGGAGCTATGGCTACACCTTC.

V and J are TRBV5-1 and TRBJ1-6; D not certain. Germline V lookup: CDR1 SGHRS, CDR2 YFSETQ. This CDR3 is 16 amino acids long. V was cut by 2 bases and J by 7 bases, with 16 bases left in between. The CDR3 loop reads CASSFGLKTPNSPLHF. CDR3 sequence (DNA): TGCGCCAGCAGCTTTGGACTGAAGACACCGAATTCACCCCTCCACTTT.

The V gene is TRBV19, the J gene TRBJ2-1; 12 bases fit TRBD2. V was pared by 2 bases and J by 9 bases, with 8 bases of the junction left unmatched. Germline loops: CDR1 LNHDA, CDR2 SQIVND (reference sequence). This CDR3 is 16 amino acids long. CDR3 sequence (DNA): TGTGCCAGTAGTATAATATCGACTAGCGGGAGCACTGAGCAGTTCTTC. This translates into CASSIISTSGSTEQFF.

This clone showed up many times. The chain links TRBV7-3 to TRBJ2-2; 8 bases fit TRBD1. Germline-derived CDR1 and CDR2 are SGHTA and FQGTGA. With 4 bases clipped from V and 6 bases from J, the junction kept 4 bases outside the gene matches. This CDR3 has 14 residues. The CDR3 region has the DNA TGTGCCAGCAGCTCCGCAGGGGGCTCCGGGGAGCTGTTTTTT. Translated, it gives CASSSAGGSGELFF.

V usage is TRBV18 and J usage is TRBJ2-7; D might be TRBD1 (5 bases). Trimming shortened V by 5 bases and J by 5 bases, and 13 bases separated the two germline ends. CDR1 KGHSH and CDR2 LQKENI come from the germline V gene. This CDR3 has 13 residues. The CDR3 region has the DNA TGTGCCAGCTCAGGTCAGGGAAGCGACGAGCAGTACTTC. It is translated as CASSGQGSDEQYF.

The J gene is TRBJ2-2, the V gene TRBV18; no definite D call. CDR1 and CDR2 (germline): KGHSH, LQKENI. The CDR3 consists of 17 residues. Trimming took 0 bases from V and 0 from J, leaving 11 bases between them. Here the CDR3 reads CASSPPVRASNTGELFF. The CDR3 DNA follows: TGTGCCAGCTCACCACCGGTGAGAGCCTCGAACACCGGGGAGCTGTTTTTT.

This rearrangement joins TRBV6-5 to TRBJ1-2; TRBD1 might be the D (6 bases). Between the trimmed V and J ends, which lost 6 bases and 7 bases, there was a span of 12 bases. Germline V gene data show CDR1 as MNHEY and CDR2 as SVGAGI. The CDR3 covers 12 residues. The CDR3 DNA is TGTGCCAGCAGGCCAGGGGCTCCTGGCTACACCTTC. The encoded protein is CASRPGAPGYTF.

A few counts support this clone. This sequence joins TRBV29-1 and TRBJ1-1; 9 bases are a match to TRBD1. With 8 bases clipped from V and 7 bases from J, the junction kept 14 bases outside the gene matches. The CDR3 runs to 14 residues. Germline CDR1 is SQVTM and CDR2 is ANQGSEA. The CDR3 loop reads CSSTGTGHLGEAFF. CDR3 DNA sequence: TGCAGCTCAACCGGGACAGGGCATTTAGGTGAAGCTTTCTTT. Filled out from reference TRBV29-1 and TRBJ1-1, the complete variable domain reads SAVISQKPSRDICQRGTSLTIQCQVDSQVTMMFWYRQQPGQSLTLIATANQGSEATYESGFVIDKFPISRPNLTFSTLTVSNMSPEDSSIYLCSSTGTGHLGEAFFGQGTRLTVV.

This chain connects TRBV29-1 to TRBJ2-2; D is possibly TRBD1 or TRBD2 (5 bases each). Germline CDR1 is SQVTM and CDR2 is ANQGSEA. CDR3 length equals 11 residues. V shed 3 bases and J shed 6 bases, with 5 bases lying between them. The CDR3 DNA reads TGCAGCGTTGAGGGACCCGGGGAGCTGTTTTTT. This encodes CSVEGPGELFF.

The chain joins TRBV19 to TRBJ2-7; D possibly matches TRBD1 or TRBD2 (5 bases each). The CDR3 has 13 residues. Trimming pared 6 bases from V and 3 bases from J, leaving 12 bases between. Germline V CDR1 and CDR2: LNHDA, SQIVND (reference sequence). The CDR3 reads CASRNGAGYEQYF. The CDR3 DNA reads as TGTGCCAGTAGGAACGGGGCGGGCTACGAGCAGTACTTC.

This clone was detected only once. The genes are TRBV30 and TRBJ2-3; 9 bases map to TRBD1. This CDR3 has 15 residues. Germline V gene data show CDR1 as GTSNPN and CDR2 as SVGIG (reference sequence). V shed 2 bases, J shed 2 bases, and the junction held 5 bases outside the gene matches. The CDR3 DNA reads as TGTGCCTGGAGTCCCGGGACAGGGAACACAGATACGCAGTATTTT. It yields the protein CAWSPGTGNTDTQYF. Together with reference TRBV30 and TRBJ2-3, the CDR3 gives the full variable domain: SQTIHQWPATLVQPVGSPLSLECTVEGTSNPNLYWYRQAAGRGLQLLFYSVGIGQISSEVPQNLSASRPQDRQFILSSKKLLLSDSGFYLCAWSPGTGNTDTQYFGPGTRLTVL.

V usage is TRBV11-2 and J usage is TRBJ1-2; the D gene is possibly TRBD1 (6 bases). Trimming removed 4 bases from V and 8 bases from J, with 17 bases in between. The V gene's germline CDR1 is SGHAT and CDR2 FQNNGV. This CDR3 has 14 residues. Here the CDR3 DNA reads TGTGCCAGCAGCTCGTTTTCAGGGGTGGAGGGCTACACCTTC. Translated: CASSSFSGVEGYTF.

This clone was picked up a small number of times. This chain links TRBV5-1 with TRBJ2-2; D unresolved. CDR3 length: 13 amino acids. V lost 1 base, J lost 3 bases, and 4 bases lay in between. Germline CDR1 and CDR2: SGHRS and YFSETQ. The CDR3 here is CASSLQDTGELFF. CDR3 sequence (DNA): TGCGCCAGCAGCTTGCAGGACACCGGGGAGCTGTTTTTT.

The chain carries TRBV11-2 and TRBJ1-2; TRBD1 might be the D (5 bases). Per the germline V gene, CDR1 is SGHAT and CDR2 is FQNNGV. The CDR3 covers 15 residues. V was trimmed by 3 bases and J by 5 bases, leaving 16 bases between them. CDR3 protein: CASSLQRGHEYGYTF. DNA for the CDR3: TGTGCCAGCAGCTTGCAAAGGGGCCATGAGTATGGCTACACCTTC.

This clone was seen only once. V usage is TRBV7-2 and J usage is TRBJ1-5; 10 bases map to TRBD1. Germline CDR1 SGHTA, CDR2 FQGNSA. The CDR3 sequence is 14 residues long. The V gene end was trimmed by 3 bases and the J gene end by 7 bases; junction bases not matched to a gene: 3. The CDR3 loop is CASSLTGGRQPQHF. The DNA for the CDR3 is TGTGCCAGCAGCTTGACAGGGGGCCGGCAGCCCCAGCATTTT.

This chain uses TRBV2 with TRBJ2-1, with TRBD2 matching over 7 bases. Germline V gene data show CDR1 as SNHLY and CDR2 as FYNNEI. The CDR3 loop spans 15 amino acids. J was trimmed by 4 bases and V by 6 bases; bases with no gene match: 9. The CDR3 loop reads CASRTSGMSYNEQFF. CDR3 coding DNA: TGTGCCAGCAGAACCAGCGGGATGAGTTACAATGAGCAGTTCTTC.